Listed below are T cell receptor beta chains from one sample, sequenced in a study of T cells in Graves' hyperthyroidism and ophthalmopathy. TCRdb used MiXCR to reprocess the multiplex PCR reads, holding one entry per CDR3 protein. This table has 600,000 or so distinct CDR3 sequences, approximately 15% appearing once. The sample comprised blood. Every receptor here comes from a woman younger than 30 with Graves' ophthalmopathy. Each CDR3 is given with its conserved first and last residue. Each record gives: CDR3 protein, CDR3 DNA, D gene, clone size, CDR3 length, V gene, J gene. The D gene is left open where the match is weak. Some rows mark clone size as missing; the rest say once, few, many or name a class of expanded clone.

CDR3: CAISGLAGAGTDTQYF; DNA: TGTGCCATCAGCGGACTAGCGGGAGCGGGAACAGATACGCAGTATTTT; D: TRBD2; size: .; length: 16; V: TRBV10-3; J: TRBJ2-3
CDR3: CASWATNTEAFF; DNA: TGTGCCAGCTGGGCTACGAACACTGAAGCTTTCTTT; D: .; size: many; length: 12; V: TRBV6-2/TRBV6-3; J: TRBJ1-1
CDR3: CSARRAPAYNSPLHF; DNA: TGCAGTGCTAGGCGGGCACCAGCCTATAATTCACCCCTCCACTTT; D: .; size: .; length: 15; V: TRBV20-1; J: TRBJ1-6
CDR3: CASSSLLGVSTDTQYF; DNA: TGTGCCAGCAGCTCGCTTTTGGGAGTCAGCACAGATACGCAGTATTTT; D: .; size: many; length: 16; V: TRBV11-2; J: TRBJ2-3
CDR3: CASSPLEGSYEQYF; DNA: TGCGCCAGCAGCCCTTTGGAGGGCTCCTACGAGCAGTACTTC; D: .; size: .; length: 14; V: TRBV4-1; J: TRBJ2-7
CDR3: CATSEFHSGANVLTF; DNA: TGTGCCACCAGTGAATTCCACTCTGGGGCCAACGTCCTGACTTTC; D: .; size: many; length: 15; V: TRBV24-1; J: TRBJ2-6
CDR3: CASRPVRGGDQFF; DNA: TGTGCCAGCAGACCCGTCCGCGGCGGAGACCAGTTCTTC; D: .; size: many; length: 13; V: TRBV12-3/TRBV12-4; J: TRBJ2-1
CDR3: CSARRTSGSLYNEQFF; DNA: TGCAGTGCTAGAAGGACTAGCGGGAGTCTCTACAATGAGCAGTTCTTC; D: TRBD2; size: many; length: 16; V: TRBV20-1; J: TRBJ2-1
CDR3: CASSPGQGVAYEQYF; DNA: TGTGCCAGCAGTCCTGGACAGGGTGTTGCCTACGAGCAGTACTTC; D: TRBD1; size: .; length: 15; V: TRBV6-2/TRBV6-3; J: TRBJ2-7
CDR3: CATSWITGEETQYF; DNA: TGTGCCACCAGCTGGATTACAGGAGAAGAGACCCAGTACTTC; D: .; size: many; length: 14; V: TRBV6-2/TRBV6-3; J: TRBJ2-5
CDR3: CASSEMASGRTDTQYF; DNA: TGTGCCAGCAGTGAAATGGCTAGCGGGCGCACAGATACGCAGTATTTT; D: TRBD2; size: .; length: 16; V: TRBV6-1; J: TRBJ2-3
CDR3: CASSLGGRVETQYF; DNA: TGTGCCAGCAGCTTAGGAGGGAGGGTGGAGACCCAGTACTTC; D: TRBD2; size: .; length: 14; V: TRBV7-3; J: TRBJ2-5
CDR3: CASSLDRSSYGYTF; DNA: TGTGCCAGCAGCTTGGATCGGTCGTCTTATGGCTACACCTTC; D: .; size: .; length: 14; V: TRBV5-4; J: TRBJ1-2
CDR3: CAWMGTNSYNEQFF; DNA: TGTGCCTGGATGGGCACCAATTCCTACAATGAGCAGTTCTTC; D: .; size: many; length: 14; V: TRBV30; J: TRBJ2-1
CDR3: CASSGRGNTGELFF; DNA: TGTGCCAGCAGCGGGAGGGGGAACACCGGGGAGCTGTTTTTT; D: .; size: few; length: 14; V: TRBV9; J: TRBJ2-2
CDR3: CASSLGTGAGELFF; DNA: TGTGCCAGCAGTTTAGGGACAGGGGCCGGGGAGCTGTTTTTT; D: TRBD1; size: many; length: 14; V: TRBV12-3/TRBV12-4; J: TRBJ2-2
CDR3: CASQKGRTATYEQYF; DNA: TGTGCCAGTCAGAAGGGGAGGACGGCAACCTACGAGCAGTACTTC; D: .; size: few; length: 15; V: TRBV6-2/TRBV6-3; J: TRBJ2-7
CDR3: CASSQEGTDTEAFF; DNA: TGTGCCAGCAGCCAAGAAGGAACCGACACTGAAGCTTTCTTT; D: .; size: few; length: 14; V: TRBV14; J: TRBJ1-1
CDR3: CATSRTNTGELFF; DNA: TGTGCCACCAGCAGGACGAACACCGGGGAGCTGTTTTTT; D: .; size: .; length: 13; V: TRBV15; J: TRBJ2-2
CDR3: CAISGDREQFF; DNA: TGTGCCATCAGTGGTGACAGGGAGCAGTTCTTC; D: .; size: few; length: 11; V: TRBV10-3; J: TRBJ2-1
CDR3: CASSQDLAGGGEQFF; DNA: TGTGCCAGCAGCCAAGATTTAGCGGGAGGGGGTGAGCAGTTCTTC; D: TRBD2; size: many; length: 15; V: TRBV3-1; J: TRBJ2-1
CDR3: CASSHLFDYEQYF; DNA: TGCGCCAGCAGCCATTTGTTCGACTACGAGCAGTACTTC; D: .; size: many; length: 13; V: TRBV4-1; J: TRBJ2-7
CDR3: CASRPQGQGGELFF; DNA: TGCGCCAGCAGACCACAGGGTCAGGGCGGGGAGCTGTTTTTT; D: .; size: few; length: 14; V: TRBV10-2; J: TRBJ2-2
CDR3: CASSPGHEAFF; DNA: TGTGCCAGCAGCCCCGGCCATGAAGCTTTCTTT; D: .; size: many; length: 11; V: TRBV13; J: TRBJ1-1
CDR3: CAISGEEHSYNEQFF; DNA: TGTGCCATCAGTGGGGAGGAACACTCCTACAATGAGCAGTTCTTC; D: .; size: many; length: 15; V: TRBV10-3; J: TRBJ2-1
CDR3: CASSVGGDSYNEQFF; DNA: TGTGCCAGCAGCGTAGGAGGCGACTCCTACAATGAGCAGTTCTTC; D: .; size: many; length: 15; V: TRBV9; J: TRBJ2-1
CDR3: CASSLQVDQPQHF; DNA: TGTGCCAGCAGTTTACAGGTGGATCAGCCCCAGCATTTT; D: .; size: few; length: 13; V: TRBV6-2/TRBV6-3; J: TRBJ1-5
CDR3: CASSVGGTDQPQHF; DNA: TGTGCCAGCAGCGTAGGGGGGACGGACCAGCCCCAGCATTTT; D: .; size: .; length: 14; V: TRBV9; J: TRBJ1-5
CDR3: CAVGWTGELFF; DNA: TGTGCCGTCGGATGGACCGGGGAGCTGTTTTTT; D: .; size: once; length: 11; V: TRBV12-3/TRBV12-4; J: TRBJ2-2
CDR3: CASSAGAYIQYF; DNA: TGTGCCAGCAGTGCCGGGGCATACATTCAGTACTTC; D: .; size: many; length: 12; V: TRBV2; J: TRBJ2-4
CDR3: CASSQDGALEQYF; DNA: TGTGCCAGCAGCCAAGACGGGGCTTTGGAGCAGTACTTC; D: .; size: .; length: 13; V: TRBV14; J: TRBJ2-7
CDR3: CASSLGTGEGFGSPLHF; DNA: TGTGCCAGCAGCTTGGGGACCGGGGAGGGTTTTGGTTCACCCCTCCACTTT; D: .; size: many; length: 17; V: TRBV7-8; J: TRBJ1-6
CDR3: CSARGDVRQPQHF; DNA: TGCAGTGCTAGGGGGGATGTTAGACAGCCCCAGCATTTT; D: .; size: many; length: 13; V: TRBV20-1; J: TRBJ1-5
CDR3: CASSSFGTGVYEQYF; DNA: TGTGCCAGCAGCTCATTCGGGACAGGGGTCTACGAGCAGTACTTC; D: TRBD1; size: .; length: 15; V: TRBV5-6; J: TRBJ2-7
CDR3: CASSGLDFTGELFF; DNA: TGTGCCAGCAGTGGGCTAGATTTCACCGGGGAGCTGTTTTTT; D: .; size: many; length: 14; V: TRBV2; J: TRBJ2-2
CDR3: CASSSFTGNQPQHF; DNA: TGTGCCAGCAGTTCTTTTACAGGGAATCAGCCCCAGCATTTT; D: .; size: .; length: 14; V: TRBV6-1; J: TRBJ1-5
CDR3: CASSLGRQMLNEKLFF; DNA: TGTGCCAGCAGCTTAGGGAGACAGATGCTAAATGAAAAACTGTTTTTT; D: .; size: .; length: 16; V: TRBV13; J: TRBJ1-4
CDR3: CASSPPGQGVYGGYTF; DNA: TGTGCCAGCTCACCGCCGGGGCAGGGGGTTTATGGTGGCTACACCTTC; D: TRBD1; size: .; length: 16; V: TRBV18; J: TRBJ1-2
CDR3: CASRKADTDTQYF; DNA: TGTGCCAGCAGAAAGGCAGACACAGATACGCAGTATTTT; D: .; size: .; length: 13; V: TRBV25-1; J: TRBJ2-3
CDR3: CAIRLGGGNTEAFF; DNA: TGTGCCATCAGGCTAGGAGGGGGCAACACTGAAGCTTTCTTT; D: TRBD1; size: many; length: 14; V: TRBV10-3; J: TRBJ1-1
CDR3: CASSLDGGRNTGELFF; DNA: TGTGCCAGCAGCTTAGACGGGGGTCGGAACACCGGGGAGCTGTTTTTT; D: .; size: few; length: 16; V: TRBV7-2; J: TRBJ2-2
CDR3: CASCERAPYGTETQYF; DNA: TGTGCCAGCTGTGAAAGGGCCCCTTACGGAACAGAGACCCAGTACTTC; D: .; size: many; length: 16; V: TRBV27; J: TRBJ2-5
CDR3: CASSRQGFEQYF; DNA: TGTGCCAGCAGTCGACAGGGTTTCGAGCAGTACTTC; D: TRBD1; size: many; length: 12; V: TRBV28; J: TRBJ2-7
CDR3: CASSMGPEDTEAFF; DNA: TGTGCCAGTAGTATGGGGCCGGAGGACACTGAAGCTTTCTTT; D: .; size: many; length: 14; V: TRBV19; J: TRBJ1-1
CDR3: CASSQDSSTYEQYF; DNA: TGTGCCAGCAGCCAAGATTCATCTACCTACGAGCAGTACTTC; D: .; size: .; length: 14; V: TRBV4-2; J: TRBJ2-7